This TCR beta chain originates from a study of T-cell reconstitution after alpha-beta-depleted transplantation in children. The sample holds a few counts of this clonotype. The CDR3 is 16 amino acids. The germline V gene encodes CDR1 SGDLS and CDR2 YYNGEE. The trim removed 3 bases at V and 5 bases at J, leaving 10 bases unmatched. Unique molecular identifiers were incorporated during preparation of the TCRbeta library. TCRdb used MiXCR to reprocess the PCR reads, holding one entry per CDR3 protein. The sample shows hundreds of thousands of distinct CDR3 sequences, around 25% of them seen only once. The chain recombines TRBV9 with TRBJ2-5; 10 nucleotides line up with TRBD2. The TCR originated in a female patient aged 2-15 years who had a stem cell transplant for congenital amegakaryocytic thrombocytopenia, so the T cells may come from the graft donor. The material sequenced was PBMCs, mostly from graft donor cells, taken 360 days after TCRalphabeta/CD19-depleted stem cell transplant. The CDR3 coding sequence is TGTGCCAGCAGCGGAGAGCGGGAGGGCCTCGGGGAGACCCAGTACTTC. It yields the protein CASSGEREGLGETQYF.